A single sample is the source of the 11 T cell receptor beta chains below, sequenced in a study of OX40 agonist ivuxolimab in advanced cancers. Assay used: immunoSEQ multiplex PCR; TCRdb lists only in-frame clones, some missing. The sample lists fewer than 25,000 clones, 83% occurring once. The input for sequencing was CD4+ or CD8+ T cells sorted from blood, taken in a trial of the OX40 agonist ivuxolimab. The receptors originated from an adult with an advanced solid tumor such as melanoma, head and neck, liver or kidney cancer.

The chain is built from TRBV4-3 and TRBJ2-7; 9 bases match TRBD1. CDR1 is LGHNA, CDR2 YSLEER, per germline. The CDR3 has 17 amino acids. The ends lost 0 bases at V and 1 base at J; junction bases unmatched: 7. The chain's CDR3 is CASSQDMTDRGSYEQYF. CDR3 DNA: TGCGCCAGCAGCCAAGATATGACGGACAGGGGATCCTACGAGCAGTACTTC.

This chain joins TRBV4-1 and TRBJ2-5, with unresolved D. Near its end, the DNA agrees better with TRBJ2-7, so the J call may be wrong. This CDR3 comprises 14 residues. Germline V CDR1 and CDR2: MGHRA, YSYEKL. The CDR3 is CASSQASRLYEQYF. The CDR3 DNA reads as TGCGCCAGCAGCCAAGCTTCCAGGCTCTACGAGCAGTACTTC.

The rearrangement joins TRBV6-5 to TRBJ2-7; the D is unclear. Trimming pared 7 bases from V and 3 bases from J, leaving 4 bases between. Per germline, CDR1 MNHEY and CDR2 SVGAGI. The length of the CDR3 is 10 residues. The CDR3 loop is CASMGYEQYF. CDR3 coding DNA: TGTGCCAGCATGGGCTACGAGCAGTACTTC.

V is TRBV27 and J is TRBJ2-3; 8 bases align to TRBD2. V lost 2 bases and J lost 1; bases outside the gene matches: 2. In germline, CDR1 is MNHEY, CDR2 SMNVEV (reference sequence). The CDR3 length is 15 residues. Here the CDR3 reads CASSLAGGRTDTQYF. CDR3 coding DNA: TGTGCCAGCAGTTTAGCGGGGGGCCGCACAGATACGCAGTATTTT.

By sample fraction, this clone is medium-sized. Distinct nucleotide sequences in the sample also encode this CDR3. This chain connects TRBV2 to TRBJ1-2, with a weak D call TRBD1 (6 bases). The CDR3 has 12 residues. CDR1 is SNHLY, CDR2 FYNNEI, per germline. Trimming took 4 bases from V and 6 from J, leaving 9 bases between them. The CDR3 region has the DNA TGTGCCAGCAGTGCGGCAGGGGATGGCTACACCTTC. Its protein product is CASSAAGDGYTF.

This clone was counted between two and nine times. A read error may produce the germline difference seen at one junction end. The V and J genes are TRBV4-1 and TRBJ1-2; D might be TRBD1 (5 bases). Germline V gene lookup returns CDR1 MGHRA and CDR2 YSYEKL. The CDR3 runs to 14 residues. DNA for the CDR3: TGCGCCAGCAGCCAAAGGGCCGGGACCATCACCAGACTGTTC. Its translation: CASSQRAGTITRLF.

The V call is TRBV4-3, the J call TRBJ2-2; 9 bases match TRBD2. From germline, CDR1 is LGHNA and CDR2 YSLEER. The V and J ends lost 0 bases and 7 bases, in that order; junction bases with no gene match: 15. The CDR3 totals 19 residues. DNA of the CDR3: TGCGCCAGCAGCCAAGAGGGTGGGTCGGGGACTAGCATCTACGGGGAGCTGTTTTTT. It is translated as CASSQEGGSGTSIYGELFF.

The V gene is TRBV9, the J gene TRBJ1-1; D is undetermined. This CDR3 has 13 amino acids. Germline values: CDR1 SGDLS, CDR2 YYNGEE. The germline V and J ends were trimmed by 4 bases and 7 bases, with 14 bases remaining between them. The CDR3 sequence: CASSLPREGEAFF. The CDR3 coding sequence is TGTGCCAGCAGCCTACCCCGCGAAGGTGAAGCTTTCTTT.

This clone was counted a few times. The chain carries TRBV13 and TRBJ1-6; no reliable D call. The germline CDR1 and CDR2 sequences are PRHDT and FYEKMQ (reference sequence). V lost 4 bases, J lost 7 bases, and 14 bases lay in between. The CDR3 length is 15 residues. In DNA, the CDR3 is TGTGCCAGCAGCTCATGGAACGTCGGGAATTCACCCCTCCACTTT. Protein sequence: CASSSWNVGNSPLHF.

In nucleotides, the CDR3 is TGTGCCAGCAGCGAGGGACTAGCGGGGATGGAGACCCAGTACTTC. Translated, it gives CASSEGLAGMETQYF. The chain joins TRBV9 to TRBJ2-5; 13 bases fit TRBD2. Trimming removed 3 bases from V and 5 bases from J; junction bases left unmatched: 4. CDR1 SGDLS and CDR2 YYNGEE come from the germline V gene. The length of the CDR3 is 15 residues.

The chain is built from TRBV6-5 and TRBJ2-7, with 8 bases matching TRBD1. The CDR3 length is 15 residues. After removal of 1 base from V and 5 bases from J, the junction contained 7 bases not matched to a gene. The germline gives CDR1 MNHEY, CDR2 SVGAGI. The CDR3 region has the DNA TGTGCCAGCAGTTACTTAGGACAGGGAGAGGACGAGCAGTACTTC. It encodes CASSYLGQGEDEQYF.